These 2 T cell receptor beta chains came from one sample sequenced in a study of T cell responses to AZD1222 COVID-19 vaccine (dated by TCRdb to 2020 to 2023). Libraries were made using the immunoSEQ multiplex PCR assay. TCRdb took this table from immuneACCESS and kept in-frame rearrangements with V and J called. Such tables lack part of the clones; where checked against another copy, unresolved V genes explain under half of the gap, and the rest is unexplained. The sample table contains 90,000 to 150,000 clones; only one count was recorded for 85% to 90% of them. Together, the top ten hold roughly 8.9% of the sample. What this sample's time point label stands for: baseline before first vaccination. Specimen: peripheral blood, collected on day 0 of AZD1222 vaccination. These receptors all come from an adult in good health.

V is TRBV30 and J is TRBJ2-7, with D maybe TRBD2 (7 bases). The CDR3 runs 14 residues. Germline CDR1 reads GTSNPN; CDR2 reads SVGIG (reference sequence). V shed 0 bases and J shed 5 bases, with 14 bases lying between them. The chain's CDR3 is CAWSVHGGLNEQYF. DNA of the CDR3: TGTGCCTGGAGTGTACACGGGGGGCTCAACGAGCAGTACTTC.

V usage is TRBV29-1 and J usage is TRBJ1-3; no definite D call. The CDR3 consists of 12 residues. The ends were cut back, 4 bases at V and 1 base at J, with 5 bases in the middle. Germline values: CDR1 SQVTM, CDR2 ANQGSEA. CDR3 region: CSVGHSGNTIYF. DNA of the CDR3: TGCAGCGTTGGACATTCTGGAAACACCATATATTTT.